This T cell receptor beta chain was identified in a study of T cells in localized non-small cell lung cancer. The CDR3 is 13 amino acids. With 4 bases removed from V and 1 base from J, the gap between germline ends came to 7 bases. CDR1 and CDR2 (germline): SGHTA, FQGNSA. Libraries were prepared by immunoSEQ multiplex PCR; TCRdb keeps only in-frame clonotypes and omits some of them. The table lists about 53,000 clones, roughly 83% of them singletons, with roughly 15% in the top ten. In this sample, this clone turned up a few times. Antigen specificity is unknown. Notes on the study in general: Among the tissues sampled, uninvolved adjacent lung had the highest T cell clonality, above tumor. A median of approximately 57 clones ranked among the top 100 in tumor appeared in adjacent lung. Overall survival was longer when the density of T cells in the blood was higher.

The source material was peripheral blood mononuclear cells, sampled before any cancer treatment. The J gene is TRBJ1-1, the V gene TRBV7-2; TRBD1 is a possible D gene (6 bases). The sequence was obtained from a man aged 40-75 years with stage III lung adenocarcinoma. Here the CDR3 reads CASSSQGNTEAFF. The CDR3 bases are TGTGCCAGCAGCTCACAGGGGAACACTGAAGCTTTCTTT.